The 15 T cell receptor beta chains listed next were all sequenced from one sample in a study of brain T cells in children with intractable seizures. Surgery cases with the highest brain T cell transcript signatures were chosen for sequencing. Sequencing used immunoSEQ multiplex PCR; TCRdb keeps in-frame clones, though not all of them. Of some 2,000 clones listed, about 78% are singletons. Source: resected brain tissue, taken at surgery. The receptors originated from a girl aged 2-10 years with tuberous sclerosis and intractable seizures.

This clone was counted only a few times. The V gene is TRBV9, the J gene TRBJ1-1; perhaps TRBD1 as D (6 bases). Between the trimmed V and J ends, which lost 4 bases and 6 bases, there was a span of 16 bases. The CDR3 is 14 amino acids. Germline V gene lookup returns CDR1 SGDLS and CDR2 YYNGEE. The CDR3 protein is CASSLYRELSEAFF. The CDR3 DNA reads TGTGCCAGCAGCTTGTACAGGGAGTTGTCTGAAGCTTTCTTT.

This chain uses TRBV19 with TRBJ2-5; D possibly uses TRBD1 or TRBD2 (5 bases each). CDR1 and CDR2 (germline): LNHDA, SQIVND (reference sequence). This CDR3 region has 15 residues. V was shortened by 6 bases and J by 4 bases, with 18 bases between the two germline ends. CDR3 DNA sequence: TGTGCCAGTAGCCCTGCCCAAACCGGGGCAGAGACCCAGTACTTC. Translation gives CASSPAQTGAETQYF. Together with reference TRBV19 and TRBJ2-5, the CDR3 gives the full variable domain: DGGITQSPKYLFRKEGQNVTLSCEQNLNHDAMYWYRQDPGQGLRLIYYSQIVNDFQKGDIAEGYSVSREKKESFPLTVTSAQKNPTAFYLCASSPAQTGAETQYFGPGTRLLVL.

V usage is TRBV5-4 and J usage is TRBJ1-4; tentatively, D is TRBD1 (5 bases). Per the germline V gene, CDR1 is SGHNT and CDR2 is YYREEE (reference sequence). Trimming took 0 bases from V and 4 from J, leaving 13 bases between them. The CDR3 has 16 residues. The DNA of the CDR3 is TGTGCCAGCAGCTTGGATCCGACAGCTAGTAATGAAAAACTGTTTTTT. This translates into CASSLDPTASNEKLFF.

The rearrangement links TRBV4-2 to TRBJ1-4; the D is unclear. CDR3 size: 13 residues. V lost 1 base and J lost 8, with 8 bases in between. The V gene's germline CDR1 is LGHNA and CDR2 YNFKEQ. CDR3 DNA: TGTGCCAGCAGCCAAGTCTTAAGAGAAAAACTGTTTTTT. Translating gives CASSQVLREKLFF.

V gene TRBV6-4 combines with J gene TRBJ1-3; 7 positions match TRBD1. Germline CDR1 is MRHNA and CDR2 is SNTAGT. V was clipped by 2 bases and J by 0 bases; unmatched bases: 10. This CDR3 has 18 amino acids. The CDR3 protein is CASSDPEATGSSGNTIYF. CDR3 nucleotides: TGTGCCAGCAGTGACCCGGAAGCGACAGGGAGCTCTGGAAACACCATATATTTT.

The sample holds a few counts of this clone. The chain has TRBV10-3 and TRBJ2-3; D not certain. Between the trimmed V and J ends, which lost 5 bases and 0 bases, there was a span of 18 bases. The CDR3 consists of 17 residues. Germline V gene sequence: CDR1 ENHRY, CDR2 SYGVKD. The CDR3 spells CAISSPRRSSSTDTQYF. The CDR3 DNA reads as TGTGCCATCAGTTCCCCCCGACGGTCCTCTAGCACAGATACGCAGTATTTT.

This clone has a single count. The chain uses TRBV6-2 or TRBV6-3 and TRBJ1-1; no clear D. Germline-derived CDR1 and CDR2 are MNHEY and SVGEGT. Trimming removed 0 bases at V and 4 bases at J, with 6 bases between. The CDR3 totals 13 residues. CDR3 DNA: TGTGCCAGCAGTTACTCTGTGCGCACTGAAGCTTTCTTT. Its protein is CASSYSVRTEAFF.

The J gene is TRBJ1-2, the V gene TRBV14, with TRBD1 as a possible D gene (6 bases). Trimming took off 2 bases at V and 9 bases at J, with 13 bases between the two ends. CDR1 is SGHDN and CDR2 is FVKESK in the germline V gene. The CDR3 is 13 amino acids. The CDR3 here is CASSQRGGQSYTF. The CDR3 nucleotides read TGTGCCAGCAGCCAACGGGGGGGGCAGAGCTACACCTTC.

The chain uses TRBV19 and TRBJ1-1; weak D call: TRBD1 (5 bases). The CDR3 length is 13 residues. Germline-derived CDR1 and CDR2 are LNHDA and SQIVND (reference sequence). Trimming took off 4 bases at V and 2 bases at J, with 8 bases between the two ends. The CDR3 DNA is TGTGCCAGTAGTAAGACAGAAAACACTGAAGCTTTCTTT. Its translation: CASSKTENTEAFF.

The chain joins TRBV4-2 to TRBJ1-1; D remains ambiguous. The germline CDR1 and CDR2 sequences are LGHNA and YNFKEQ. The CDR3 loop spans 13 amino acids. V lost 7 bases to trimming and J lost 1 base, with 10 bases between them. The CDR3 spells CASTLTENTEAFF. CDR3 sequence (DNA): TGTGCCAGCACCCTTACAGAGAACACTGAAGCTTTCTTT.

The J gene is TRBJ1-5, the V gene TRBV6-4; no definite D call. Trimming removed 0 bases from V and 6 bases from J, with 9 bases in between. CDR1 is MRHNA, CDR2 SNTAGT, per germline. The CDR3 totals 14 residues. In nucleotides, the CDR3 is TGTGCCAGCAGTGACTCGATAGGGAGTCAGCCCCAGCATTTT. Its protein is CASSDSIGSQPQHF.

This chain uses TRBV4-2 with TRBJ1-5; D is uncertain. The V gene lost 0 bases and the J gene lost 1 base, with 10 bases spanning the gap. This CDR3 contains 16 residues. Looked up from germline, CDR1 is LGHNA and CDR2 is YNFKEQ. DNA for the CDR3: TGTGCCAGCAGCCAAGAGGCGTTAGAGAGCAATCAGCCCCAGCATTTT. Translating gives CASSQEALESNQPQHF.

As DNA, the CDR3 is TGTGCCACCAGTTCGACTGGGGACCAATATGGCTACACCTTC. It codes for CATSSTGDQYGYTF. This chain links TRBV24-1 with TRBJ1-2; weak D call: TRBD1 (5 bases). The V and J ends lost 6 bases and 5 bases respectively, with 15 bases between them. CDR1 and CDR2 (germline): KGHDR, SFDVKD. The CDR3 is 14 residues long.

The chain links TRBV15 to TRBJ2-6, with D maybe TRBD2 (5 bases). CDR1 and CDR2 (germline): LNHNV, YYDKDF (reference sequence). The V gene lost 0 bases and the J gene lost 1 base, with 7 bases spanning the gap. This CDR3 is 16 amino acids long. The CDR3 nucleotides are TGTGCCACCAGCAGAGATCGCGGGTCTGGGGCCAACGTCCTGACTTTC. Amino acid sequence: CATSRDRGSGANVLTF.

The J gene is TRBJ1-2, the V gene TRBV29-1, with 8 nucleotides matching TRBD1. Trimming cost V 7 bases and J 0 bases; bases outside gene matches: 10. Per germline, CDR1 SQVTM and CDR2 ANQGSEA. The CDR3 is made up of 15 amino acids. Written as DNA, the CDR3 is TGCAGCGCAGAAGATCAACAGGGGGCTAACTATGGCTACACCTTC. Protein: CSAEDQQGANYGYTF.